This is a list of T cell receptor beta chains from one sample in a study of Graves' ophthalmopathy and Graves' hyperthyroidism. TCRdb called the multiplex PCR reads again in MiXCR, with one record for every CDR3 protein. The sample records about 420,000 distinct CDR3 sequences, around 20% being singletons. The sequenced sample was peripheral blood. The receptors were gathered from a woman aged 18-29 years with stable Graves' hyperthyroidism. The CDR3 runs from the conserved cysteine through the conserved F or W. The D gene is left open where the match is weak. Clone size is not always given. Where it is, it says once, few, many or a class for expanded clones.

TRBV11-2,NA,many,TRBJ2-5,TGTGCCAGCAGCCTAAGACATCTTGGGCAAGAGACCCAGTACTTC,CASSLRHLGQETQYF
TRBV6-1,NA,many,TRBJ1-1,TGTGCCAGCAAAGAAGGGGGGGAGGCTCCGAACACTGAAGCTTTCTTT,CASKEGGEAPNTEAFF
TRBV9,TRBD2,many,TRBJ2-2,TGTGCCAGCAGCGTAGCTCCTAGCGGGGCCGGGGAGCTGTTTTTT,CASSVAPSGAGELFF
TRBV12-3/TRBV12-4,NA,NA,TRBJ2-5,TGTGCCAGCAGTTTAATAGAAGGGGAGACCCAGTACTTC,CASSLIEGETQYF
TRBV18,NA,NA,TRBJ2-5,TGTGCCAGCTCACCACGGAGGTCCCAAGAGACCCAGTACTTC,CASSPRRSQETQYF
TRBV4-1,TRBD2,many,TRBJ2-7,TGCGCCAGCAGCCTGACTAGCGGGGAGACCTACGAGCAGTACTTC,CASSLTSGETYEQYF
TRBV6-1,TRBD1,many,TRBJ1-2,TGTGCCAGCAGTGCCGACAGGGGCACCTATGGCTACACCTTC,CASSADRGTYGYTF
TRBV29-1,NA,many,TRBJ2-7,TGCAGCGTCCTCGGATCCCCCGAGGCGGACGAGCAGTACTTC,CSVLGSPEADEQYF
TRBV6-2/TRBV6-3,TRBD2,many,TRBJ2-5,TGTGCCAGCAGTAATACTGGACTAGCGGGAGTTGAGACCCAGTACTTC,CASSNTGLAGVETQYF
TRBV30,TRBD2,many,TRBJ2-2,TGTGCCTGGAGTCAGCTAGCGGGAGATGGCACCGGGGAGCTGTTTTTT,CAWSQLAGDGTGELFF
TRBV6-1,NA,NA,TRBJ2-7,TGTGCCACCAGAGAAGCGGGCCGCAGGTACTTC,CATREAGRRYF
TRBV7-9,NA,many,TRBJ1-2,TGTGCCAGCAGCTTAGCGAGGGGGGACAATGGCTACACCTTC,CASSLARGDNGYTF
TRBV6-1,NA,NA,TRBJ1-2,TGTGCCACCAAGCGGACAGCCTCGGCCTATGGCTACACCTTC,CATKRTASAYGYTF
TRBV6-1,NA,few,TRBJ1-2,TGTGCCAGCAGCCGGGGAGTGCAGGCTAACTATGGCTACACCTTC,CASSRGVQANYGYTF
TRBV18,TRBD1,few,TRBJ2-2,TGTGCCAGCTCAAGCCGAGGGGGCGCGAACACCGGGGAGCTGTTTTTT,CASSSRGGANTGELFF
TRBV30,TRBD2,NA,TRBJ2-7,TGTGCCTGGAGTCTCTCGCTAGCGGGAGAGGGCGAGCAGTACTTC,CAWSLSLAGEGEQYF